These T cell receptor beta chains were read from a single sample in a study of OX40 agonist ivuxolimab in advanced cancers. Sequenced by immunoSEQ multiplex PCR; TCRdb stores in-frame clones only, minus some. Here the sample spans 30,000 to 40,000 clones, around three quarters being singletons. The sequencing here drew on CD4+ or CD8+ T cells sorted from blood, taken in a trial of the OX40 agonist ivuxolimab. The source of these receptors is an adult with an advanced solid tumor such as melanoma, head and neck, liver or kidney cancer. Each CDR3 is given with its conserved first and last residue. The order of the fields is clone size, D gene, J gene, V gene, CDR3 DNA, CDR3 protein. A D gene is named only where the DNA matches it firmly. Size is omitted from some rows. Given values are once, few, many or a class for expanded clones.

NA | NA | TRBJ2-1 | TRBV9 | TGTGCCAGCAGCGTAGGGAGGCAGACATATGTCAATGAGCAGTTCTTC | CASSVGRQTYVNEQFF
NA | NA | TRBJ1-1 | TRBV25-1 | TGTGCCAGCAGTGAACTTGGCAGTGAAGCTTTCTTT | CASSELGSEAFF
NA | TRBD1 | TRBJ1-1 | TRBV29-1 | TGCAGCATCGGAAAACAGGGGGCTGGCGCTTTCTTT | CSIGKQGAGAFF
NA | NA | TRBJ2-7 | TRBV4-3 | TGCGCCAGCAGCCAAATCCAGGGCTCCTACGAGCAGTACTTC | CASSQIQGSYEQYF
NA | NA | TRBJ2-3 | TRBV7-9 | TGTGCCAGCAGCTTGCCACCAGATACGCAGTATTTT | CASSLPPDTQYF
NA | NA | TRBJ1-2 | TRBV6-1 | TGTGCCAGCAGTGAGGGGGTCTATGGCTACACCTTC | CASSEGVYGYTF
NA | NA | TRBJ1-1 | TRBV7-9 | TGTGCCAGCAGCTTAACCCAGGGAAGTTTCTTT | CASSLTQGSFF
NA | TRBD1 | TRBJ2-3 | TRBV11-3 | TGTGCCAGCAGCTCGACAGGGGGCAGAGCAGATACGCAGTATTTT | CASSSTGGRADTQYF
NA | NA | TRBJ1-6 | TRBV5-1 | TGCGCCAGCAGCTTGGATGGGGACACAAATTCACCCCTCCACTTT | CASSLDGDTNSPLHF
NA | NA | TRBJ1-1 | TRBV29-1 | TGCAGCGTTGTCGGTATGGTTGGACAGACGCAAACTGAAGCTTTCTTT | CSVVGMVGQTQTEAFF
NA | TRBD1 | TRBJ2-6 | TRBV11-3 | TGTGCCAGCAGCGCCGGACAGGGTGGCTCTGGGGCCAACGTCCTGACTTTC | CASSAGQGGSGANVLTF
NA | NA | TRBJ2-7 | TRBV7-8 | TGTGCCAGCAGCTTAGCGCACTCCTCCTACGAGCAGTACTTC | CASSLAHSSYEQYF
few | NA | TRBJ2-3 | TRBV9 | TGTGCCAGCGAAGGGGTCAACACAGATACGCAGTATTTT | CASEGVNTDTQYF